Sequencing of this T cell receptor beta chain was carried out in a study of cytomegalovirus exposure and HLA in healthy donors. Sequencing was performed with immunoSEQ multiplex PCR; in TCRdb, only in-frame clones are kept and a portion is missing. The sample yields tens of thousands of clones, approximately 88% seen once. This CDR3 comprises 15 residues. The germline gives CDR1 SGHRS, CDR2 YFSETQ. The junction had 3 bases not matched to a gene; V was cut back by 0 bases and J by 4 bases. The table lists this clone with many counts. The sequenced material came from PBMCs. The origin of this receptor is a woman in her late teens or twenties in good health and CMV-seropositive. V usage is TRBV5-1 and J usage is TRBJ2-7, with TRBD1 matching over 11 bases. CDR3 in DNA: TGCGCCAGCAGCTTGGATGGACAGGGGGCTTACGAGCAGTACTTC. Its protein product is CASSLDGQGAYEQYF. Combining the CDR3 with reference TRBV5-1 and TRBJ2-7 gives the whole variable domain KAGVTQTPRYLIKTRGQQVTLSCSPISGHRSVSWYQQTPGQGLQFLFEYFSETQRNKGNFPGRFSGRQFSNSRSEMNVSTLELGDSALYLCASSLDGQGAYEQYFGPGTRLTVT.